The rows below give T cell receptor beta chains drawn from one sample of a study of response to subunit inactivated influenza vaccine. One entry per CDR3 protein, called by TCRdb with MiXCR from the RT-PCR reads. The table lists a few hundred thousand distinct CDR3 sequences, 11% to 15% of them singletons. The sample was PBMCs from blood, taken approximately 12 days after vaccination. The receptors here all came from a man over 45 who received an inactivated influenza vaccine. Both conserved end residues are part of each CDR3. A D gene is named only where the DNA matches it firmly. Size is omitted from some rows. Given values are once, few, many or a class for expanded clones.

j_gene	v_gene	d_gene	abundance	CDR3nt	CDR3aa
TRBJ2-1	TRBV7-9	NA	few	TGTGCCAGCAGCTCCCGGCTGAGAAGCTCCTACAATGAGCAGTTCTTC	CASSSRLRSSYNEQFF
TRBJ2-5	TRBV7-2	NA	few	TGTGCCAGCAGCCGGAGGGCCGAGACCCAGTACTTC	CASSRRAETQYF
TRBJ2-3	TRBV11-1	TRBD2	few	TGTGCCAGCAGCCCCCGACCTGAGGGACTAGCGGGAGGGCCCGGAGATACGCAGTATTTT	CASSPRPEGLAGGPGDTQYF
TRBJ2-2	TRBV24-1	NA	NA	TGTGCCACCAGTGATTCCAGGGACTACACCGGGGAGCTGTTTTTT	CATSDSRDYTGELFF
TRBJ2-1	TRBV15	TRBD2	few	TGTGCCACCAGCGTAAGCGGGGGGGCCGTCGTTGAGCAGTTCTTC	CATSVSGGAVVEQFF
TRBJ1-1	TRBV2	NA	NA	TGTGCCAGCAGTGACAGGGAGGTCACTGAAGCTTTCTTT	CASSDREVTEAFF
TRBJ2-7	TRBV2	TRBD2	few	TGTGCCGGGGGGGGGGACGAGCAGTACTTC	CAGGGDEQYF
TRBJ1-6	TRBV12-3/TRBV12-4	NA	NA	TGTGCCAGCAGGAGACAGGTGGTAAATTCACCCCTCCACTTT	CASRRQVVNSPLHF
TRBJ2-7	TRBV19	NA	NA	TGTGCCAGTAGTATCGGGGACGGACCCTACGAGCAGTACTTC	CASSIGDGPYEQYF
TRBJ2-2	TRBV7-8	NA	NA	TGTGCCAGCAGCTTGGGCTCCCGGGCGGGCACCGGGGAGCTGTTTTTT	CASSLGSRAGTGELFF
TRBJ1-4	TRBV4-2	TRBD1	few	TGTGCCAGCAGCCAAACAGGGGGCGGTATTGATGAAAAACTGTTTTTT	CASSQTGGGIDEKLFF
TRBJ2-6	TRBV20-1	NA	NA	TGCAGTGCTAGGAACAGGGTTGGGGCCAACGTCCTGACTTTC	CSARNRVGANVLTF
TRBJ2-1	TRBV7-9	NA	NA	TGTGCCAGCAGCTTAGGGTCATCGATAGGTGAGCAGTTCTTC	CASSLGSSIGEQFF
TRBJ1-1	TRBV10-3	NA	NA	TGTGCCATCAGTGAGAAAGCCGCCAGGAACACTGAAGCTTTCTTT	CAISEKAARNTEAFF
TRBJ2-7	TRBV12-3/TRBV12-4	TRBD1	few	TGTGCCAGCACCCGACAGGGTTCCGAGCAGTACTTC	CASTRQGSEQYF
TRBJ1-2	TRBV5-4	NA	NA	TGTGCCAGCAACAGGGACTTCTTCTATGGCTACACCTTC	CASNRDFFYGYTF
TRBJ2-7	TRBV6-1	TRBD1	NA	TGTGCCAGCAGCGACAGGGGGAAAAATACCTACGAGCAGTACTTC	CASSDRGKNTYEQYF
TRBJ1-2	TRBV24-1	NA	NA	TGTGCCACCAGTGATGGAACAGGGCGACGATATGGCTACACCTTC	CATSDGTGRRYGYTF
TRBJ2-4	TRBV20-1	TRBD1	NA	TGCAGTGCTAGGGGACAGGGCGAACGAATAGCCAAAAACATTCAGTACTTC	CSARGQGERIAKNIQYF
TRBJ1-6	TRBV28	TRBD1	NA	TGTGCCAGCAGTCAGACCGGGACAGCCGATTCACCCCTCCACTTT	CASSQTGTADSPLHF
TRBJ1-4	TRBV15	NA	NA	TGTGCCACCAGCAGAGATCGTCCACAGGGAACTAATGAAAAACTGTTTTTT	CATSRDRPQGTNEKLFF
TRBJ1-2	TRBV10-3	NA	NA	TGTGCCATCAGTGGGGGCAGCCTAGACGGCTACACCTTC	CAISGGSLDGYTF
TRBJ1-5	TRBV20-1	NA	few	TGCAGTGCTAAAAGAAACCGTCGGAGCAATCAGCCCCAGCATTTT	CSAKRNRRSNQPQHF
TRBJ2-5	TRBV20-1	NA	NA	TGCAGCGGGGGACGGAAATATCAAGAGACCCAGTACTTC	CSGGRKYQETQYF
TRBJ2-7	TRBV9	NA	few	TGTGCCAGCAGCGTACAGGGAGAAACCTACGAGCAGTACTTC	CASSVQGETYEQYF
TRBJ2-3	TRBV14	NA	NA	TGTGCCAGCAGCCAAGGAGGGCGACAACATCCACGCCACACAGATACGCAGTATTTT	CASSQGGRQHPRHTDTQYF
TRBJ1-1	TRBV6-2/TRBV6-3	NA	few	TGTGCCAGCAGGCGAGGAATTGAGAACACTGAAGCTTTCTTT	CASRRGIENTEAFF
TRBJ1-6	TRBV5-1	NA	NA	TGCGCCAGCAGCTGGGACGAACCACCCCTCCACTTT	CASSWDEPPLHF
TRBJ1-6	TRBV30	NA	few	TGTGCCTGCACCGCGGGGGGGTCCTATAATTCACCCCTCCACTTT	CACTAGGSYNSPLHF
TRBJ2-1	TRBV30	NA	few	TGTGCCTGGAGTCCCAGGAATGAGCAGTTCTTC	CAWSPRNEQFF
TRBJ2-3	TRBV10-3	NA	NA	TGTGCCATCAGTGAGGGTGGGAGGACAGATACGCAGTATTTT	CAISEGGRTDTQYF
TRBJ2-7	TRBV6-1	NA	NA	TGTGCCAGCAGTAGGGGACTCTTAAACTACGAGCAGTACTTC	CASSRGLLNYEQYF
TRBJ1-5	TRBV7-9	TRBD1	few	TGTGCCAGCGGTGGGACAGGGGAAATGCAGCCCCAGCATTTT	CASGGTGEMQPQHF
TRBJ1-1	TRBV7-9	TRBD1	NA	TGTGCCAGCAGCCCCGGACAGGGGGCTCGCACTGAAGCTTTCTTT	CASSPGQGARTEAFF
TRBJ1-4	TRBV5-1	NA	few	TGCGCCAGCAGCTTGGATAACCCGCGTGAAAAACTGTTTTTT	CASSLDNPREKLFF
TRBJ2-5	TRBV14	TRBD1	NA	TGTGCCAGCAGCGAACGGACAGGGTACGAGACCCAGTACTTC	CASSERTGYETQYF
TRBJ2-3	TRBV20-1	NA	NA	TGCAGTGCTAGGCTGGGGAGTGCAGATACGCAGTATTTT	CSARLGSADTQYF
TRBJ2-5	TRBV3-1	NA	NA	TGTGCCAGCAGCGGATCCCTAGCGCGCGAGACCCAGTACTTC	CASSGSLARETQYF
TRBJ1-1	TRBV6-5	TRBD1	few	TGTGCCAGCAGTTACTCGGGGGTCCCAGGGGGTTCGTACACTGAAGCTTTCTTT	CASSYSGVPGGSYTEAFF
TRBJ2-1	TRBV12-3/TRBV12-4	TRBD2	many	TGTGCCAGCAGCCGGTTGGGACTAGCGGGGATAAATGAGCAGTTCTTC	CASSRLGLAGINEQFF
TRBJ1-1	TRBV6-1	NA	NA	TGTGCCAGCACCCTCTACGAGGTGAACACTGAAGCTTTCTTT	CASTLYEVNTEAFF
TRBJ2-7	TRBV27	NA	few	TGTGCCAGCAGTTTATCGGCCCAGGGGATATCCTACGAGCAGTACTTC	CASSLSAQGISYEQYF
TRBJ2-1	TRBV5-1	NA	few	TGCGCCAGCAGCGGAGGTGGAGCGGTCTCCTACAATGAGCAGTTCTTC	CASSGGGAVSYNEQFF
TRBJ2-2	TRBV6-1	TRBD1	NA	TGTGCCAGCAGGACAGGGCAAGGGAAGACCGGGGAGCTGTTTTTT	CASRTGQGKTGELFF
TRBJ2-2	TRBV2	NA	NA	TGTGCCAGCAGTGAAAGGTTGACTACCGGGGAGCTGTTTTTT	CASSERLTTGELFF
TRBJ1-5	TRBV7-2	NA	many	TGTGCCAGCAGCTTCCAGGGAGATAGCAATCAGCCCCAGCATTTT	CASSFQGDSNQPQHF
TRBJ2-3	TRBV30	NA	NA	TGTGCCTGGAGTAACGGACCGACGAGAAACACAGATACGCAGTATTTT	CAWSNGPTRNTDTQYF
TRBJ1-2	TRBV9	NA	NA	TGTGCCAGCAGCGTAGGGCGGCGGGACTATGGCTACACCTTC	CASSVGRRDYGYTF